By its share, the clone carrying this T cell receptor beta chain is medium-sized (0.01 to 0.1%). The patients had localized lung adenocarcinoma, a non-small cell subtype. These data come from a study of CD4 and CD8 cells across lung adenocarcinoma regions. TCRdb used MiXCR to reprocess the PCR reads, holding one entry per CDR3 protein. The sample consists of several thousand distinct CDR3 sequences, roughly 56% of them appearing once. CDR3 length equals 15 residues. Trimming removed 2 bases from V and 7 bases from J, with 15 bases in between. The V gene's germline CDR1 is SGHAT and CDR2 FQNNGV. This TCR was recovered from a female donor with lung adenocarcinoma. The CD4 and CD8 labels of this study may be unreliable. The V gene is TRBV11-2, the J gene TRBJ2-1, with D maybe TRBD2 (6 bases). Sequenced sample: CD4+ T cells from the center of a lung tumor. The CDR3, as DNA: TGTGCCAGCAGCTTATGGGGCGGGGATGAGAATGAGCAGTTCTTC. It encodes CASSLWGGDENEQFF.